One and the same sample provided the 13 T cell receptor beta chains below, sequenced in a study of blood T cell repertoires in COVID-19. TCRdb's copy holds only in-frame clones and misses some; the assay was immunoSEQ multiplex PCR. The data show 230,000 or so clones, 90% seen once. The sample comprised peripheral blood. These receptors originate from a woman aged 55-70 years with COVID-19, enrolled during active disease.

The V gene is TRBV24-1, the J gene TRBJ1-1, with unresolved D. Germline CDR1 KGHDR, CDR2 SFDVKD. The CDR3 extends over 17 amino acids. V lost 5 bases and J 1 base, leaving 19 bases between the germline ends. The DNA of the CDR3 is TGTGCCACCAGTGTCCCTCCGAATAGACACCCGAACACTGAAGCTTTCTTT. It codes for CATSVPPNRHPNTEAFF.

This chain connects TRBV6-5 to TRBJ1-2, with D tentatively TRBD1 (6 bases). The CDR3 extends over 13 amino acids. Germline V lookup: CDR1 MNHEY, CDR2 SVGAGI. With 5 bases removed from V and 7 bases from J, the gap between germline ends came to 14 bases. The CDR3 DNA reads TGTGCCAGCAGTCGGGACAAATCGGGTGGCTACACCTTC. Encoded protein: CASSRDKSGGYTF.

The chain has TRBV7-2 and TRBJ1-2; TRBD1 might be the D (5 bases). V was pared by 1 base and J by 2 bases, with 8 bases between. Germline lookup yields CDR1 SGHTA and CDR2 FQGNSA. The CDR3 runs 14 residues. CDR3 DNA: TGTGCCAGCAGCTTAGTACAGGAGAACTATGGCTACACCTTC. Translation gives CASSLVQENYGYTF.

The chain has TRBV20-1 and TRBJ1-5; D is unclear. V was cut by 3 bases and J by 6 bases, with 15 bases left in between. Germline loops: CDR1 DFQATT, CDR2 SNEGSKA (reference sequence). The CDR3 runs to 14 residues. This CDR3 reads CSASRSGGRQPQHF. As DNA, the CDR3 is TGCAGTGCTAGTAGATCGGGAGGACGTCAGCCCCAGCATTTT.

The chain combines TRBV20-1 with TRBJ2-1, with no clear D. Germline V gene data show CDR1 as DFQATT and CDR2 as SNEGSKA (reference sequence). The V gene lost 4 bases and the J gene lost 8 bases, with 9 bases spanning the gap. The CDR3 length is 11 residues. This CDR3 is CSAKPYYEQFF. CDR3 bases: TGCAGTGCTAAGCCATATTATGAGCAGTTCTTC.

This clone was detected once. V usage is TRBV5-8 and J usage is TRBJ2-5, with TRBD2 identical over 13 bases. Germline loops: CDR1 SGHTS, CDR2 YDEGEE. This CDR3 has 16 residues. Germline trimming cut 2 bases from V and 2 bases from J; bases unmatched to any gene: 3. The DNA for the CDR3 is TGTGCCAGCAGCTTAGGGACTAGCGGGGAACAAGAGACCCAGTACTTC. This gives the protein CASSLGTSGEQETQYF.

CDR3 protein: CASSRQGRVVMNTEAFF. The DNA of the CDR3 is TGTGCCAGCTCGCGACAGGGAAGAGTGGTTATGAACACTGAAGCTTTCTTT. The chain uses TRBV18 and TRBJ1-1, with 7 bases identical to TRBD1. Trimming removed 6 bases from V and 0 bases from J; junction bases left unmatched: 13. The germline gives CDR1 KGHSH, CDR2 LQKENI. The CDR3 loop spans 17 amino acids. Looking up the rest from reference TRBV18 and TRBJ1-1 gives the full variable domain: NAGVMQNPRHLVRRRGQEARLRCSPMKGHSHVYWYRQLPEEGLKFMVYLQKENIIDESGMPKERFSAEFPKEGPSILRIQQVVRGDSAAYFCASSRQGRVVMNTEAFFGQGTRLTVV.

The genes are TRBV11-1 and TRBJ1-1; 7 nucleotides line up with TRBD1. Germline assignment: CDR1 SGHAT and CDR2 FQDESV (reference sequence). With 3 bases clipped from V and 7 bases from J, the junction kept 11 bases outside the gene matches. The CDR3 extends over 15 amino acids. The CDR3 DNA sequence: TGTGCCAGCAGCTTCCATGGGGGGCAGGGGGATGAAGCTTTCTTT. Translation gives CASSFHGGQGDEAFF.

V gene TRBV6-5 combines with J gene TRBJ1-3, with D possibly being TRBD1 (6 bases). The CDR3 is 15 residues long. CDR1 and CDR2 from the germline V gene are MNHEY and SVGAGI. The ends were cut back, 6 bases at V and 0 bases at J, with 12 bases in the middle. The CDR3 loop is CASRLQGSSGNTIYF. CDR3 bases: TGTGCCAGCAGACTACAGGGATCCTCTGGAAACACCATATATTTT.

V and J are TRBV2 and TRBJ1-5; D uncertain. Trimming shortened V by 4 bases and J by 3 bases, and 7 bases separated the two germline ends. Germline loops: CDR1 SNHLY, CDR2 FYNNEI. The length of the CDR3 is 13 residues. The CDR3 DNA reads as TGTGCCAGCAGTGCCGAGTCCAATCAGCCCCAGCATTTT. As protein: CASSAESNQPQHF.

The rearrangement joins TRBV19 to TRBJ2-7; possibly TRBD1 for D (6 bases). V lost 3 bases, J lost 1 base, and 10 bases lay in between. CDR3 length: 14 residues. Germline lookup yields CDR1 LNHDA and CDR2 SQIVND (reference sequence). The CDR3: CASSIRTESYEQYF. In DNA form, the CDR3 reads TGTGCCAGTAGTATTCGGACAGAGTCCTACGAGCAGTACTTC.

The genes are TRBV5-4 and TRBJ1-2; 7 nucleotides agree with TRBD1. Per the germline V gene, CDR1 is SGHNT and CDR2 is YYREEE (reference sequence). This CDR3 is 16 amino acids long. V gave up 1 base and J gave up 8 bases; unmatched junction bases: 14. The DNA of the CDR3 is TGTGCCAGCAGCTTGCAGGGGGTCGGTTCGGCTAGCGGCTACACCTTC. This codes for CASSLQGVGSASGYTF.

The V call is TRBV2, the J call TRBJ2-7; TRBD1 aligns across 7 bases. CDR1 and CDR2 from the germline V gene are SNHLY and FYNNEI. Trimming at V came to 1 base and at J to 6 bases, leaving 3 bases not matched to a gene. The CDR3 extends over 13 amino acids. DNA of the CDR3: TGTGCCAGCAGTGAAGGACAGGGTAGCGAGCAGTACTTC. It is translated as CASSEGQGSEQYF.